This T cell receptor beta chain was captured by sequencing in a study of Graves' ophthalmopathy and Graves' hyperthyroidism (dated by TCRdb to between 2018 and 2020). In terms of the full investigation: Peripheral blood samples were taken at the time of initial diagnosis, before any treatment was given. TCR beta repertoire signatures were used to distinguish Graves' ophthalmopathy from Graves' hyperthyroidism and to predict progression to ophthalmopathy. In total, approximately 140 blood samples were TCR-sequenced: approximately 40 ophthalmopathy, some 75 hyperthyroidism and around 17 hyperthyroidism-to-ophthalmopathy patients. A discovery set of about a hundred patients (approximately 42 ophthalmopathy, 55 to 60 stable hyperthyroidism) was enrolled to explore V-J signatures distinguishing ophthalmopathy from hyperthyroidism. For independent validation, a separate cohort was made up of 18 to 20 hyperthyroidism patients plus 17 patients who later progressed from hyperthyroidism to ophthalmopathy. T-cell repertoires of thyroid tissue and blood were compared in several hyperthyroidism patients. After sampling, hyperthyroidism patients received methimazole starting at 30 mg daily, and ophthalmopathy patients received high-dose intravenous methylprednisolone. The 85 to 100 discovery patients were divided at random into training and test sets in a 7:3 ratio. Overall study results and their limits: No statistical method was used to predetermine the sample size, and group allocation was not hidden from the investigators. Most expanded thyroid clonotypes with frequency above 0.001 were also detected in blood, suggesting blood repertoires may reflect the thyroid immune response. The 13-signature model separated ophthalmopathy from stable hyperthyroidism with about 86% sensitivity and 81.08% specificity in cross-validation, and 80%/75% in the test set. In validation, the model predicted ophthalmopathy progression with more than 70% sensitivity and roughly 72% specificity; around twelve predicted patients were CT-confirmed with GO in a median of around 6 months.

Hyperthyroidism was considered stable if no progression to ophthalmopathy occurred within 18 months of follow-up. Patients with hyperthyroidism were aged 18 to 65 years, had been newly diagnosed, and had a disease duration of less than 2 months. Patients were excluded if they had other autoimmune diseases, uncontrolled infections, pregnancy or lactation. Diagnosis relied on clinical symptoms, serum thyroxine, TRAb, thyroid ultrasound and orbital computed tomography. Using Ficoll-Paque density gradient centrifugation, PBMCs were isolated from 10 ml of fresh peripheral blood. Total RNA was extracted with Trizol reagent and quality-checked on an Agilent 2100 Bioanalyzer. TCR beta CDR3 regions were amplified from RNA transcripts for repertoire sequencing. A first-round RT-PCR used HTBI primers with the Qiagen OneStep RT-PCR kit, followed by a second-round multiplex PCR, size selection and purification. Sequencing of the libraries was carried out on an Illumina HiSeq2000 in paired-end mode with 100 bp reads. Regarding the original processing steps: Reads were processed with SOAPnuke, discarding reads with adapters, uncalled bases, mean Phred below 15, or no exact constant-primer or identifier match. COPE v1.2.5 was used to merge high-quality paired reads. Clonotypes were defined as unique nucleotide sequences and were aligned to IMGT TRB V, D and J references using MiTCR v1.1. Only V-J combinations with frequency above 0.0001 were analysed, covering 99% to 99.2% of repertoires. For each V-J combination, a TCR clonal expansion and chaos score was defined as the ratio of F50 clonal expansion to chaos observed in the TCRdist matrix. Features were reduced by Welch's t-statistics and random forest to roughly 14 V-J combinations, which fed a naive Bayes classifier. The similarity between thyroid and blood repertoires was quantified using the Morisita-Horn index. TCRdb ran its own pipeline on the public reads, namely fastp trimming at Q25 and MiXCR clone calling, and kept in-frame beta chains. CDR3 protein duplicates are merged, each entry listing the most common genes and DNA. TCRdb's processing, not the authors' own work, is the source of the V and J calls. The sample yields hundreds of thousands of distinct CDR3 sequences; roughly 14% were counted once. Roughly 7% of the sample rests with the top ten.

This clonotype came up many times. Its antigen remains unidentified. No much larger clonotype is one base removed from it; base qualities were not supplied. The CDR3 goes from the cysteine to the phenylalanine over 14 residues. The kept DNA is CDR3 alone, 42 bases in frame from the first base. Based on the germline V gene, the CDR1 and CDR2 sequences are SGHTA and FQGTGA. Trimming at the junction amounts to 5 bases on V and 5 bases on J, and the germline ends lie 15 bases apart. This chain joins TRBV7-3 to TRBJ1-2, with TRBD1 tentatively as D gene (5 bases match). Material: peripheral blood. The TCR comes from a woman aged 18 to 35 with stable Graves' hyperthyroidism. Donor details come from another sample of the same person, matched by shared clones. The DNA sequence reads TGTGCCAGCAGCGTGGACACCCCGTGGTATGGCTACACCTTC. It encodes CASSVDTPWYGYTF.